Below, 2 T cell receptor beta chains from the same sample are listed, as sequenced in a study of control samples from healthy donors and cancer patients. Generated by immunoSEQ multiplex PCR, the TCRdb table keeps only in-frame clones and is missing some. The table has roughly 83,000 clones, roughly 82% seen once. Sequenced input: blood. These receptors were collected from a woman aged 60-75 years in good health.

V is TRBV28 and J is TRBJ2-7; 10 positions match TRBD2. The CDR3 has 14 amino acids. J gave up 1 base and V 7 bases, and 4 bases lay outside the gene matches. Germline-derived CDR1 and CDR2 are MDHEN and SYDVKM. CDR3 sequence: CASTELAGSYEQYF. The CDR3 DNA is TGTGCCAGCACAGAACTAGCGGGGTCCTACGAGCAGTACTTC.

The chain couples TRBV5-8 to TRBJ2-3, with 8 bases fitting TRBD1. This CDR3 has 15 residues. The V gene's germline CDR1 is SGHTS and CDR2 YDEGEE. J gave up 1 base and V 2 bases, and 3 bases lay outside the gene matches. Written as DNA, the CDR3 is TGTGCCAGCAGCTTTCAGGGGGCACGCACAGATACGCAGTATTTT. Its translation: CASSFQGARTDTQYF. Full variable domain (remainder filled in from reference TRBV5-8 and TRBJ2-3): EAGVTQSPTHLIKTRGQQATLRCSPISGHTSVYWYQQALGLGLQFLLWYDEGEERNRGNFPPRFSGRQFPNYSSELNVNALELEDSALYLCASSFQGARTDTQYFGPGTRLTVL.